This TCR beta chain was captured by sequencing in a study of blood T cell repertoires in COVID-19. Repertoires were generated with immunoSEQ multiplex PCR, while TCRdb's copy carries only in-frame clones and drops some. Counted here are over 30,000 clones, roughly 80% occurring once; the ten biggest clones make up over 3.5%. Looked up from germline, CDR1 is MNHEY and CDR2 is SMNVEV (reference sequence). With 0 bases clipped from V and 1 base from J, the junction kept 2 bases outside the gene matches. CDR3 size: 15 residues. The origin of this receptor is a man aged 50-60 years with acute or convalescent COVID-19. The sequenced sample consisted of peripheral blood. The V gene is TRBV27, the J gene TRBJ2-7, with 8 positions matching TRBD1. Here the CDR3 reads CASSLSGTGSYEQYF. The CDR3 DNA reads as TGTGCCAGCAGTTTATCGGGGACAGGATCCTACGAGCAGTACTTC.